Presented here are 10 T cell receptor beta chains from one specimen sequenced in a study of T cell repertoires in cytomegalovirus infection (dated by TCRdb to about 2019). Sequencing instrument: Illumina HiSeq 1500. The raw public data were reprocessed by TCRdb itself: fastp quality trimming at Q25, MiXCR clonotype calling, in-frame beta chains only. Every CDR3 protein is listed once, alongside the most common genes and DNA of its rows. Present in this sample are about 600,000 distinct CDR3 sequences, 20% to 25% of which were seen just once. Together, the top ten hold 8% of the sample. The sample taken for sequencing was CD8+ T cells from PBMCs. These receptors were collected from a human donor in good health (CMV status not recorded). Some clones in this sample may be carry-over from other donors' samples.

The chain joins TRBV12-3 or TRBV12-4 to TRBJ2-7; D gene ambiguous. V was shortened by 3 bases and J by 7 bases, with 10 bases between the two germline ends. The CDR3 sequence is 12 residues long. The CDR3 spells CASSFPAEEQYF. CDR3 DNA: TGTGCCAGCAGTTTTCCGGCGGAGGAGCAGTACTTC.

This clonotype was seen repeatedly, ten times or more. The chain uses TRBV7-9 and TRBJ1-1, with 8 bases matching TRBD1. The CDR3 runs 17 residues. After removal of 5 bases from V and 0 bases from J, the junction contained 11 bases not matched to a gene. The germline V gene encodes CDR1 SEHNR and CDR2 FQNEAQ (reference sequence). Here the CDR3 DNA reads TGTGCCAGCAGCCCCCCCCTGCAGGGGGCCTTGAACACTGAAGCTTTCTTT. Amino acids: CASSPPLQGALNTEAFF.

The CDR3 bases are TGTGCCAGCAGTTACTCACAGGGGATGAGAGCTGAAGCTTTCTTT. Its protein is CASSYSQGMRAEAFF. V is TRBV6-6 and J is TRBJ1-1; 7 bases are a match to TRBD1. With V trimmed by 0 bases and J by 6 bases, 7 bases remained unmatched. Germline lookup yields CDR1 MNHNY and CDR2 SVGAGI (reference sequence). The CDR3 is made up of 15 amino acids.

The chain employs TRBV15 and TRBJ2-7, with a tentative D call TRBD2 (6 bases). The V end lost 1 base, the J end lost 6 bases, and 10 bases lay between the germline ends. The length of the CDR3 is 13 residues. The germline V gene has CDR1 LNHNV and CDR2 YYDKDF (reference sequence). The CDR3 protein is CATSRVSGGEQYF. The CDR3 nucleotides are TGTGCCACCAGCAGAGTGTCCGGGGGCGAGCAGTACTTC.

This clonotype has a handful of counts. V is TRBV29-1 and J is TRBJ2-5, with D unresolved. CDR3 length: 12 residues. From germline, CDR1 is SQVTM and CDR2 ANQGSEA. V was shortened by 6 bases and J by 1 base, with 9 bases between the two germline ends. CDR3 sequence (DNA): TGCAGCGTCACCTCTCTCCAAGAGACCCAGTACTTC. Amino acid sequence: CSVTSLQETQYF.

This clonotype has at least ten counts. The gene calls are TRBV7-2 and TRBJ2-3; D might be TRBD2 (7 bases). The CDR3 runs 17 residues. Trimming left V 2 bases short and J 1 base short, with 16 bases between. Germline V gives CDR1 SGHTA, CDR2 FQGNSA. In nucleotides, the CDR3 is TGTGCCAGCAGCTTAACGCCGGGGGGCATAGGCACAGATACGCAGTATTTT. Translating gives CASSLTPGGIGTDTQYF.

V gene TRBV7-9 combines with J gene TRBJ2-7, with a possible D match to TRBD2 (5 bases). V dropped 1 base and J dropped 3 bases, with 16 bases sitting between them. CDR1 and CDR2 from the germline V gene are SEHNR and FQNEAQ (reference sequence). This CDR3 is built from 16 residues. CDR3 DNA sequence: TGTGCCAGCAGCTTAGTTGGCGGACTCAGTATCTACGAGCAGTACTTC. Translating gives CASSLVGGLSIYEQYF.

CDR3 sequence: CASSDPTGTGANVLTF. CDR3 DNA: TGTGCCAGCAGTGACCCCACGGGGACTGGGGCCAACGTCCTGACTTTC. The gene calls are TRBV6-1 and TRBJ2-6; weak D call: TRBD2 (5 bases). This CDR3 comprises 16 residues. The V end was cut by 3 bases, the J end by 2 bases, with 11 bases between. Germline lookup yields CDR1 MNHNS and CDR2 SASEGT.

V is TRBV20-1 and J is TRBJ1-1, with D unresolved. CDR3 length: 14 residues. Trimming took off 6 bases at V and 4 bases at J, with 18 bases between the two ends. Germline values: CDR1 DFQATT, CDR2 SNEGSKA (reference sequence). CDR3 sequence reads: CSAPPRSRPTEAFF. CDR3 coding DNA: TGCAGTGCCCCCCCGAGGTCGAGGCCCACTGAAGCTTTCTTT.

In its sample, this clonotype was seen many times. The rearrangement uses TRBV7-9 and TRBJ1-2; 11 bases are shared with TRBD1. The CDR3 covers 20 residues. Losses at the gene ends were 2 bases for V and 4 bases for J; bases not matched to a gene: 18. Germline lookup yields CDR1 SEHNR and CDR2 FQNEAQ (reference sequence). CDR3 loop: CASSLFPISGQGASPYGYTF. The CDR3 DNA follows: TGTGCCAGCAGCTTATTCCCTATCTCCGGACAGGGGGCGTCTCCCTATGGCTACACCTTC.